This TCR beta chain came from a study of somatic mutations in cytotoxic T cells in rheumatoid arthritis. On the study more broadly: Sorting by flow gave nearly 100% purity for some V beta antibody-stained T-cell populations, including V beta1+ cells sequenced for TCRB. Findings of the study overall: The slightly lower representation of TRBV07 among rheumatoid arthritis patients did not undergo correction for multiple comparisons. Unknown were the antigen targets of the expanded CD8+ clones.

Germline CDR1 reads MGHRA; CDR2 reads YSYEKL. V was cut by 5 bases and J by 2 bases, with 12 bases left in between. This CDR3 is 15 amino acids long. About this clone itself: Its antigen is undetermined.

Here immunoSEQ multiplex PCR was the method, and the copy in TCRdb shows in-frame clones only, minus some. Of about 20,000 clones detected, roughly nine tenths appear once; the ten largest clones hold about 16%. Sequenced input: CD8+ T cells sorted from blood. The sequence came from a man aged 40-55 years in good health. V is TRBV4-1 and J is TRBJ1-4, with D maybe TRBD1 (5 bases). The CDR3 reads CASSNTQETNEKLFF. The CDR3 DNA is TGCGCCAGCAGCAACACACAGGAGACTAATGAAAAACTGTTTTTT.